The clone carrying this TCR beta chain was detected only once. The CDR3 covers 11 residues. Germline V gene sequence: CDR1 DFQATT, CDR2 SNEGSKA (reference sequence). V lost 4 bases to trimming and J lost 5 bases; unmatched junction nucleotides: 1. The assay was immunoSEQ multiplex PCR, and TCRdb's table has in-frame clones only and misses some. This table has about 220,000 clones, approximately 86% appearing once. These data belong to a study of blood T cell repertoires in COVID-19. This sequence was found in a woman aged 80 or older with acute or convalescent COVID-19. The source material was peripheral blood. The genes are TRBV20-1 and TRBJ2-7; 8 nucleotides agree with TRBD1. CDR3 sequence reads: CSANRGDEQYF. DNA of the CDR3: TGCAGTGCTAACAGGGGGGACGAGCAGTACTTC.